This T cell receptor beta chain was retrieved from a study of blood T cell repertoires in COVID-19. Study-wide background: The study drew acute and convalescent COVID-19 samples from the United States, Italy and Spain. Sources were T cells, B-cell-depleted T cells, or PBMCs; the material itself was cDNA or gDNA.

This clone appeared once. Profiling relied on immunoSEQ multiplex PCR, and the TCRdb table lists in-frame clones only, not all of them. The table has over 50,000 clones, roughly 90% seen once. The sequence derives from a man older than 75 with acute or convalescent COVID-19. Sequenced material: peripheral blood.

CDR3 residues: CASRPTGRGGIDEQFF. CDR3 DNA sequence: TGTGCAAGTCGCCCCACCGGGCGGGGGGGAATTGATGAGCAGTTCTTC. This rearrangement joins TRBV12-2 to TRBJ2-1; the tabulated D call, TRBD2, remains unverified against the DNA. TRBV12-2 is marked as a pseudogene. This CDR3 spans 16 amino acids.